This T cell receptor beta chain emerged from a study of CD8+CD57+ T cells in acquired aplastic anemia. Study details: The mean DNA yield obtained from sorted CD4+ and CD8+ cells came to 3.2 ug.

Study-wide points: It was found that some 30 CD8+ CDR3 sequences were shared between patients and controls.

TCR beta VDJ and CDR3 profiles were obtained from a genomic DNA template. Via MiXCR, TCRdb re-called the reads, giving one row per CDR3 protein. The sample holds about 470,000 distinct CDR3 sequences, roughly a third seen once. An expansion of CD8+CD57+ cells by flow cytometry had been shown in patients chosen for sequencing. Blood came from patients not yet given any therapy. V was pared by 0 bases and J by 2 bases, with 11 bases between. Looked up from germline, CDR1 is SGHRS and CDR2 is YFSETQ. The CDR3 sequence is 16 residues long. Notes on this clonotype: The antigen is unknown.

The rearrangement links TRBV5-1 to TRBJ2-2; D uncertain. The TCR sequence derives from a human donor with aplastic anemia. Specimen: sorted CD4+, CD8+, or CD8+CD57+ T cells (not recorded which) from PBMCs. This chain's CDR3 is CASSLEVGGNTGELFF. In DNA, the CDR3 is TGCGCCAGCAGCTTGGAGGTTGGCGGTAACACCGGGGAGCTGTTTTTT.